This is a list of T cell receptor beta chains from one sample in a study of human T cells and chemical hapten exposure. TCRdb re-analysed the RACE reads in MiXCR, keeping a single row per CDR3 protein. The data show 150,000 to 200,000 distinct CDR3 sequences, roughly 30% seen once. The starting material was whole blood, obtained in connection with sensitization to the hapten diphenylcyclopropenone (DPC). The origin of the receptors is a woman aged 30 to 39 with alopecia areata. Some clones in this sample may be carry-over from other donors' samples. CDR3s include the opening cysteine and the closing phenylalanine or tryptophan. The order of the fields is D gene, clone size, V gene, J gene, CDR3 protein, CDR3 DNA. The D gene is left open where the match is weak. Size is omitted from some rows. Given values are once, few, many or a class for expanded clones.

d_gene: NA
abundance: NA
v_gene: TRBV29-1
j_gene: TRBJ2-7
CDR3aa: CSAMARGRSNYEQYF
CDR3nt: TGCAGCGCTATGGCCCGGGGCAGGTCTAACTACGAGCAGTACTTC

d_gene: TRBD2
abundance: NA
v_gene: TRBV7-2
j_gene: TRBJ2-2
CDR3aa: CASSPRLAGYTGELFF
CDR3nt: TGTGCCAGCAGCCCCCGACTAGCGGGGTACACCGGGGAGCTGTTTTTT

d_gene: NA
abundance: NA
v_gene: TRBV3-1
j_gene: TRBJ2-3
CDR3aa: CASSPYIEDTQYF
CDR3nt: TGTGCCAGCAGCCCCTATATTGAGGATACGCAGTATTTT

d_gene: TRBD2
abundance: NA
v_gene: TRBV5-1
j_gene: TRBJ2-2
CDR3aa: CASSLTSGLTGELFF
CDR3nt: TGCGCCAGCAGCTTGACTAGCGGACTAACCGGGGAGCTGTTTTTT

d_gene: TRBD1
abundance: NA
v_gene: TRBV7-6
j_gene: TRBJ2-5
CDR3aa: CVSSPRTGPQETQYF
CDR3nt: TGTGTCAGCAGCCCACGGACAGGGCCCCAAGAGACCCAGTACTTC

d_gene: NA
abundance: NA
v_gene: TRBV9
j_gene: TRBJ2-5
CDR3aa: CASSAITDGPWETQYF
CDR3nt: TGTGCCAGCAGCGCCATAACTGATGGACCTTGGGAGACCCAGTACTTC

d_gene: NA
abundance: few
v_gene: TRBV20-1
j_gene: TRBJ2-3
CDR3aa: CSAWSGSTDTQYF
CDR3nt: TGCAGTGCTTGGTCCGGGAGCACAGATACGCAGTATTTT

d_gene: TRBD1
abundance: NA
v_gene: TRBV28
j_gene: TRBJ2-7
CDR3aa: CASSRRGQIGGYEQYF
CDR3nt: TGTGCCAGCAGTCGAAGGGGACAGATTGGGGGCTACGAGCAGTACTTC

d_gene: TRBD2
abundance: NA
v_gene: TRBV10-3
j_gene: TRBJ2-2
CDR3aa: CAISSYGRPNTGELFF
CDR3nt: TGTGCCATCAGTAGTTACGGGAGGCCGAACACCGGGGAGCTGTTTTTT

d_gene: NA
abundance: NA
v_gene: TRBV5-1
j_gene: TRBJ2-1
CDR3aa: CASSLRGPGDEQFF
CDR3nt: TGCGCCAGCAGCTTGCGGGGCCCCGGGGATGAGCAGTTCTTC

d_gene: NA
abundance: NA
v_gene: TRBV20-1
j_gene: TRBJ2-3
CDR3aa: CSAIVNSESTDTQYF
CDR3nt: TGCAGTGCCATAGTAAATAGCGAGAGCACAGATACGCAGTATTTT

d_gene: NA
abundance: NA
v_gene: TRBV7-2
j_gene: TRBJ2-3
CDR3aa: CASSLFGGSTDTQYF
CDR3nt: TGTGCCAGCAGCTTATTTGGGGGAAGCACAGATACGCAGTATTTT

d_gene: TRBD1
abundance: NA
v_gene: TRBV28
j_gene: TRBJ1-1
CDR3aa: CASRQGGPRNTEAFF
CDR3nt: TGTGCCAGCAGGCAAGGGGGCCCTCGTAACACTGAAGCTTTCTTT

d_gene: TRBD2
abundance: few
v_gene: TRBV13
j_gene: TRBJ2-1
CDR3aa: CASSRGLAGYNEQFF
CDR3nt: TGTGCCAGCAGCCGGGGACTAGCGGGGTACAATGAGCAGTTCTTC

d_gene: NA
abundance: NA
v_gene: TRBV28
j_gene: TRBJ2-6
CDR3aa: CASSLLGGPSGANVLTF
CDR3nt: TGTGCCAGCAGTTTATTGGGGGGCCCGTCTGGGGCCAACGTCCTGACTTTC

d_gene: NA
abundance: NA
v_gene: TRBV7-9
j_gene: TRBJ2-7
CDR3aa: CASSSYPGTPFTYEQYF
CDR3nt: TGTGCCAGCAGCTCCTATCCGGGGACCCCATTCACCTACGAGCAGTACTTC

d_gene: NA
abundance: NA
v_gene: TRBV29-1
j_gene: TRBJ1-2
CDR3aa: CSVEAPNSHYGYTF
CDR3nt: TGCAGCGTTGAAGCCCCTAACAGCCACTATGGCTACACCTTC

d_gene: NA
abundance: NA
v_gene: TRBV15
j_gene: TRBJ2-1
CDR3aa: CATSRDLARYEQFF
CDR3nt: TGTGCCACCAGCAGAGATCTCGCGCGTTATGAGCAGTTCTTC

d_gene: NA
abundance: few
v_gene: TRBV7-9
j_gene: TRBJ1-1
CDR3aa: CASTPSGGETEAFF
CDR3nt: TGTGCCAGCACCCCGTCGGGAGGTGAGACTGAAGCTTTCTTT

d_gene: NA
abundance: NA
v_gene: TRBV23-1
j_gene: TRBJ2-1
CDR3aa: CASSQSHRDTAYNEQFF
CDR3nt: TGCGCCAGCAGTCAATCTCACCGGGACACCGCCTACAATGAGCAGTTCTTC